One and the same sample provided the 22 T cell receptor beta chains below, sequenced in a study of T cells in tuberculosis. Repertoires were generated with immunoSEQ multiplex PCR, while TCRdb's copy carries only in-frame clones and drops some. The sample lists 70,000 to 95,000 clones; more than 75% were seen once. Sorting used thawed, overnight-rested PBMC stained with anti-CD3, a viability dye and GMM-loaded CD1B tetramer. C32 glucose monomycolate from Rhodococcus equi was loaded onto the CD1B tetramers. The source material was CD1b-GMM tetramer-negative cells sorted from PBMCs. The receptors shown here come from an adult woman with latent tuberculosis.

The chain uses TRBV30 and TRBJ1-5; TRBD1 matches at 12 bases. The CDR3 totals 16 residues. V was pared by 1 base and J by 7 bases, with 8 bases of the junction left unmatched. CDR1 GTSNPN and CDR2 SVGIG come from the germline V gene (reference sequence). CDR3 residues: CAWSAPGQGARQPQHF. The DNA for the CDR3 is TGTGCCTGGAGTGCCCCGGGACAGGGGGCACGACAGCCCCAGCATTTT.

The chain uses TRBV7-6 and TRBJ1-1, with 9 positions matching TRBD1. CDR3 length: 15 residues. V was pared by 5 bases and J by 5 bases, with 9 bases of the junction left unmatched. The germline CDR1 and CDR2 sequences are SGHVS and FNYEAQ. This CDR3 is CASSHSGTGWTEAFF. The CDR3 nucleotides are TGTGCCAGCAGCCACTCCGGGACAGGGTGGACTGAAGCTTTCTTT.

CDR3 in amino acids: CASSYTSGANYEQYF. The DNA for the CDR3 is TGTGCCAGCAGCTATACTAGCGGGGCGAACTACGAGCAGTACTTC. The J gene is TRBJ2-7, the V gene TRBV5-4; 10 nucleotides line up with TRBD2. The germline gives CDR1 SGHNT, CDR2 YYREEE (reference sequence). The CDR3 sequence is 15 residues long. J gave up 3 bases and V 3 bases, and 6 bases lay outside the gene matches.

This sequence joins TRBV6-4 and TRBJ1-1, with TRBD1 identical over 8 bases. The CDR3 is made up of 13 amino acids. Germline-derived CDR1 and CDR2 are MRHNA and SNTAGT. J was trimmed by 7 bases and V by 6 bases; bases with no gene match: 7. The DNA of the CDR3 is TGTGCCAGCAGAGAGACAGGGGTTGATGAAGCTTTCTTT. This codes for CASRETGVDEAFF.

V is TRBV5-1 and J is TRBJ1-2; TRBD1 agrees at 9 bases. The CDR3 has 14 residues. V was clipped by 3 bases and J by 8 bases; unmatched bases: 8. Germline values: CDR1 SGHRS, CDR2 YFSETQ. The CDR3 region is CASSSTGTGLGYTF. CDR3 coding DNA: TGCGCCAGCAGCTCAACCGGGACAGGGCTCGGCTACACCTTC.

This rearrangement joins TRBV5-4 to TRBJ2-3; the D is unclear. The V gene lost 1 base and the J gene lost 5 bases, with 17 bases spanning the gap. Germline V gene data show CDR1 as SGHNT and CDR2 as YYREEE (reference sequence). This CDR3 has 16 residues. The CDR3 reads CASSLLVAPTGDTQYF. CDR3 sequence (DNA): TGTGCCAGCAGCTTGTTAGTCGCCCCAACGGGAGATACGCAGTATTTT.

The genes are TRBV11-2 and TRBJ2-2, with 7 bases that match TRBD2. V shed 1 base, J shed 5 bases, and the junction held 7 bases outside the gene matches. The CDR3 is 16 amino acids. Germline loops: CDR1 SGHAT, CDR2 FQNNGV. The CDR3 region is CASSLGAGMGTGELFF. The CDR3 DNA follows: TGTGCCAGCAGCTTAGGAGCGGGGATGGGGACCGGGGAGCTGTTTTTT.

The CDR3: CASSIGGGSYNEQFF. CDR3 DNA sequence: TGTGCCAGCAGTATAGGGGGGGGCTCCTACAATGAGCAGTTCTTC. The chain combines TRBV11-3 with TRBJ2-1, with a possible D match to TRBD2 (7 bases). The CDR3 is made up of 15 amino acids. The germline V gene encodes CDR1 SGHNT and CDR2 YENEEA. V lost 6 bases and J 0 bases, leaving 12 bases between the germline ends.

This chain links TRBV19 with TRBJ2-1; a weak D match, TRBD2 (6 bases). The germline V gene has CDR1 LNHDA and CDR2 SQIVND (reference sequence). Deletions cut 2 bases from V and 7 bases from J, with 9 bases between. This CDR3 contains 13 residues. In nucleotides, the CDR3 is TGTGCCAGTAGTATATTGGGGGGAAATGAGCAGTTCTTC. Its translation is CASSILGGNEQFF.

The V and J genes are TRBV6-5 and TRBJ1-2; weak D call: TRBD1 (5 bases). The germline V gene has CDR1 MNHEY and CDR2 SVGAGI. The CDR3 has 14 amino acids. V was cut by 6 bases and J by 0 bases, with 11 bases left in between. The DNA for the CDR3 is TGTGCCAGCAGATCGGGGGAAGCTAACTATGGCTACACCTTC. The encoded protein is CASRSGEANYGYTF.

This clone was counted a few times. As DNA, the CDR3 is TGTGCCAGCATGGTAGCCTCTCGTCCCGACGAGCAGTACTTC. Encoded protein: CASMVASRPDEQYF. J is TRBJ2-7 and V is TRBV6-6; no reliable D call. V was shortened by 7 bases and J by 5 bases, with 18 bases between the two germline ends. This CDR3 is built from 14 residues. Germline V CDR1 and CDR2: MNHNY, SVGAGI (reference sequence).

This clone was seen just once. The chain uses TRBV11-2 and TRBJ2-7, with 7 bases fitting TRBD1. The CDR3 extends over 17 amino acids. V lost 1 base, J lost 2 bases, and 11 bases stayed unmatched. Germline CDR1 reads SGHAT; CDR2 reads FQNNGV. CDR3 nucleotide sequence: TGTGCCAGCAGCTTAGCACCCCCCGGGACAGTAACCTACGAGCAGTACTTC. It codes for CASSLAPPGTVTYEQYF.

The chain has TRBV6-1 and TRBJ1-4; no firm D call. The V gene lost 8 bases and the J gene lost 3 bases, with 10 bases spanning the gap. Germline-derived CDR1 and CDR2 are MNHNS and SASEGT. The CDR3 is 13 amino acids. CDR3: CASGGSANEKLFF. The CDR3, as DNA: TGTGCCAGCGGCGGGTCGGCTAATGAAAAACTGTTTTTT.

The CDR3 loop reads CASSYTGRDTEAFF. The CDR3 DNA is TGTGCCAGCAGTTATACCGGGCGGGACACTGAAGCTTTCTTT. The V and J genes are TRBV6-5 and TRBJ1-1; D is undetermined. The CDR3 totals 14 residues. Germline V lookup: CDR1 MNHEY, CDR2 SVGAGI. Trimming took 3 bases from V and 3 from J, leaving 11 bases between them.

The chain carries TRBV5-1 and TRBJ2-7; 7 bases line up with TRBD1. V trimming: 1 base; J trimming: 1 base; junction bases outside the gene matches: 2. The CDR3 sequence is 14 residues long. In germline, CDR1 is SGHRS, CDR2 YFSETQ. The CDR3 loop reads CASSLLTGSYEQYF. The CDR3 nucleotides are TGCGCCAGCAGCTTGCTGACAGGGTCCTACGAGCAGTACTTC.

V gene TRBV7-8 combines with J gene TRBJ2-5; TRBD1 matches at 7 bases. The CDR3 has 18 residues. Trimming took 2 bases from V and 4 from J; bases not matched to a gene: 16. CDR1 and CDR2 from the germline V gene are SGHVS and FQNEAQ. As DNA, the CDR3 is TGTGCCAGCAGCTTAACCTCGACCCGGGACAGCAAGGGAGAGACCCAGTACTTC. This gives the protein CASSLTSTRDSKGETQYF.

CDR3 protein: CASSMGAGGSEQYF. CDR3 nucleotide sequence: TGTGCCAGTAGTATGGGGGCGGGGGGCAGCGAGCAGTACTTC. The J gene is TRBJ2-7, the V gene TRBV19; 8 bases are shared with TRBD2. The CDR3 is made up of 14 amino acids. Per germline, CDR1 LNHDA and CDR2 SQIVND (reference sequence). With 3 bases clipped from V and 6 bases from J, the junction kept 7 bases outside the gene matches.

This clone has just a few counts. V and J are TRBV6-1 and TRBJ2-5; D remains ambiguous. Germline-derived CDR1 and CDR2 are MNHNS and SASEGT. The CDR3 extends over 12 amino acids. V shed 2 bases and J shed 5 bases, with 6 bases lying between them. CDR3 sequence: CASSEHSETQYF. CDR3 coding DNA: TGTGCCAGCAGTGAACATAGCGAGACCCAGTACTTC.

The CDR3 loop reads CASSFRTGYEQYF. The CDR3 DNA reads TGTGCCAGCAGCTTCAGGACAGGTTACGAGCAGTACTTC. The rearrangement uses TRBV7-6 and TRBJ2-7; 7 positions agree with TRBD1. With V trimmed by 3 bases and J by 4 bases, 3 bases remained unmatched. CDR1 and CDR2 from the germline V gene are SGHVS and FNYEAQ. CDR3 size: 13 residues.

This chain links TRBV4-3 with TRBJ2-3; 8 positions agree with TRBD1. The CDR3 spans 16 residues. The V gene end was trimmed by 1 base and the J gene end by 0 bases; junction bases not matched to a gene: 3. Germline V gene sequence: CDR1 LGHNA, CDR2 YSLEER. The CDR3 is CASSQGDRHSTDTQYF. The CDR3 region has the DNA TGCGCCAGCAGCCAAGGGGACAGGCATAGCACAGATACGCAGTATTTT.

This chain joins TRBV10-3 and TRBJ1-1; D perhaps matches TRBD1 (5 bases). The CDR3 has 13 residues. Trimming shortened V by 4 bases and J by 2 bases, and 8 bases separated the two germline ends. CDR1 and CDR2 from the germline V gene are ENHRY and SYGVKD. The CDR3 DNA is TGTGCCATCAGTGGGACATCCAACACTGAAGCTTTCTTT. This translates into CAISGTSNTEAFF.

The genes are TRBV18 and TRBJ2-7, with D tentatively TRBD1 (5 bases). The V end lost 3 bases, the J end lost 3 bases, and 12 bases lay between the germline ends. The germline V gene encodes CDR1 KGHSH and CDR2 LQKENI. The CDR3 is made up of 14 amino acids. As DNA, the CDR3 is TGTGCCAGCTCACCGGCGACAGCGAGCTACGAGCAGTACGTC. It translates to CASSPATASYEQYV.